This T cell receptor beta chain originates from a study of blood T cells in healthy people across ages. Through a sample-barcoded 5' primer and a J-beta primer mix, a second PCR was run for roughly 6 to 11 cycles. TCRdb used MiXCR to reprocess the 5' RACE reads, holding one entry per CDR3 protein. The profile shows around 1,500,000 distinct CDR3 sequences, 42% of them singletons. A few counts support this clonotype. CDR1 and CDR2 (germline): SGHTA, FQGNSA. CDR3 size: 17 residues. V gave up 6 bases and J gave up 7 bases; unmatched junction bases: 14. The sequenced material came from blood. The origin of this receptor is a woman aged 18-35 years in good health. The rearrangement joins TRBV7-2 to TRBJ2-1; 11 nucleotides agree with TRBD2. The CDR3 is CASSGIAGGLYVNEQFF. In DNA form, the CDR3 reads TGTGCCAGCAGTGGAATAGCGGGAGGGCTGTATGTAAATGAGCAGTTCTTC.